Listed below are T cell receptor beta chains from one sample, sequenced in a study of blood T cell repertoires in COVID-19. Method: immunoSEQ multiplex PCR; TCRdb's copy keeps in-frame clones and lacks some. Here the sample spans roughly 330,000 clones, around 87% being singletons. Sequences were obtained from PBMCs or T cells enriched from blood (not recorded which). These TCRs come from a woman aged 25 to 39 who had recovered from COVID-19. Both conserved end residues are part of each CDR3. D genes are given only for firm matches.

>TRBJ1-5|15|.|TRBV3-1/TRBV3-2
CASSQGGGAGQPQHF
TGTGCCAGCAGCCAAGGAGGGGGGGCCGGACAGCCCCAGCATTTT
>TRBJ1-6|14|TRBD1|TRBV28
CASNRGQINSPLHF
TGTGCCAGCAACCGGGGACAGATTAATTCACCCCTCCACTTT
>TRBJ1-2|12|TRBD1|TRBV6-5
CASRTGDYGYTF
TGTGCCAGCAGAACAGGGGACTATGGCTACACCTTC
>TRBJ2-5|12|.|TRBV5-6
CASSSRVGTQYF
TGTGCCAGCAGCTCGCGAGTTGGGACCCAGTACTTC
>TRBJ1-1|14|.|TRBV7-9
CASQGGASGTEAFF
TGTGCCAGCCAAGGCGGGGCGAGCGGGACTGAAGCTTTCTTT
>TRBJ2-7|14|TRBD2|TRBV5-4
CASSLGGGTYEQYF
TGTGCCAGCAGCTTGGGCGGGGGGACCTACGAGCAGTACTTC
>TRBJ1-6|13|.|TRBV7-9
CASSFDNGSPLHF
TGTGCCAGCAGCTTCGACAACGGTTCACCCCTCCACTTT
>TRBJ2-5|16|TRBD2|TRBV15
CATSYRLAGGGETQYF
TGTGCCACCAGCTATCGACTAGCGGGGGGCGGGGAGACCCAGTACTTC
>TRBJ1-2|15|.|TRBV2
CASSDGRGRLNGYTF
TGTGCCAGCAGTGACGGGAGGGGCAGGTTAAATGGCTACACCTTC
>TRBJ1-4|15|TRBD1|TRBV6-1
CASSEAGKQGAGLFF
TGTGCCAGCAGTGAAGCAGGGAAGCAGGGGGCTGGGCTGTTTTTT
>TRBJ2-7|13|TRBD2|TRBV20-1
CSAGGTSGDEQYF
TGCAGTGCTGGTGGGACTAGCGGGGACGAGCAGTACTTC